Listed below are T cell receptor beta chains from one sample, sequenced in a study of T cell responses to AZD1222 COVID-19 vaccine. Sequenced by immunoSEQ multiplex PCR; TCRdb stores in-frame clones only, minus some. The sample shows about 110,000 clones, approximately 91% of them seen only once. The sequences come from peripheral blood, collected on day 0 of AZD1222 vaccination. Source of these receptors: an adult in good health. CDR3s include the opening cysteine and the closing phenylalanine or tryptophan. Each record gives: J gene, V gene, CDR3 protein.

>TRBJ1-6|TRBV5-4
CASSPLPGVGNSPLHF
>TRBJ2-3|TRBV19
CASKGVGTDTQYF
>TRBJ1-2|TRBV6-6
CASSGTGGLGGYTF
>TRBJ1-1|TRBV11-2
CASSPDPPGTEAFF
>TRBJ2-1|TRBV19
CASTLTSGRINEQFF
>TRBJ1-2|TRBV5-1
CASSPGAGSFNYGYTF
>TRBJ1-3|TRBV5-6
CASSLDISGNTIYF
>TRBJ2-3|TRBV3-1/TRBV3-2
CASSQDRTGTTDTQYF
>TRBJ1-1|TRBV6-5
CASSSLPAGAHTEAFF
>TRBJ2-2|TRBV19
CASSPRGYKNTGELFF
>TRBJ1-2|TRBV6-2/TRBV6-3
CASSQESYGYTF
>TRBJ2-6|TRBV19
CASSVVRSGANVLTF
>TRBJ1-2|TRBV3-1/TRBV3-2
CASSLVGQINYGYTF
>TRBJ2-7|TRBV9
CASSVSSGGAAYEQYF
>TRBJ1-3|TRBV2
CASSFPGQGRGGNTIYF
>TRBJ2-5|TRBV30
CAWSVSGQETQYF
>TRBJ1-2|TRBV15
CATSGWSQSYGYTF